Given below is one T cell receptor (beta chain) in context. The source material, RNA transcripts, was used to amplify TCR beta CDR3 regions. The HTBI primer set served for first-round RT-PCR of the TCR CDR3. TCRdb used MiXCR to reprocess the multiplex PCR reads, holding one entry per CDR3 protein. The top ten hold 30% to 40% of the sample, which has 700,000 to 850,000 distinct CDR3 sequences, 35% seen once. Deletions cut 4 bases from V and 2 bases from J, with 14 bases between. There are 15 residues in the CDR3. Germline CDR1 LGHNA, CDR2 YSLEER. The data originate from a study of T cells in Graves' hyperthyroidism and ophthalmopathy. Fresh 10 ml peripheral blood yielded PBMCs.

Input material: blood. This TCR came from a middle-aged woman with Graves' hyperthyroidism. The chain links TRBV4-3 to TRBJ1-2, with D unresolved. The CDR3 loop is CASSLQLDGNYGYTF. The DNA for the CDR3 is TGCGCCAGCAGCCTCCAATTAGACGGCAACTATGGCTACACCTTC.